The entry that follows covers one T cell receptor (beta chain) sequence. As yet, its antigen is unknown. A read error is possible here, since a much larger clone lies one base away. The sample originates from a study of metastatic and nonmetastatic thyroid tumors. Study-wide points: Relative to benign nodules, malignant thyroid tumors were reportedly characterized by significantly elevated TCR beta diversity in blood and tumor.

Per the study methods: In papillary thyroid cancer, a distant-metastasis classifier was built using CDR3 differences across clinicopathological groups. MiXCR was used by TCRdb to re-call the PCR reads. The V and J calls here are based on TCRdb, not the publication. The repertoire includes approximately 38,000 clones, about 15% of them detected once, and 3% to 4% sits in the top ten. Germline loops: CDR1 SQVTM, CDR2 ANQGSEA. The CDR3 length is 12 residues. Deletions cut 3 bases from V and 2 bases from J, with 6 bases between. There were no patients who had received any treatment before thyroid surgery.

The clonotype comes from a female donor with papillary thyroid cancer or a benign thyroid nodule (not recorded which). Some clones in this sample may be carry-over from other donors' samples. Source material: blood. The V and J genes are TRBV29-1 and TRBJ2-3; D call uncertain. CDR3 coding DNA: TGCAGCGTTGATGGTTCCACAGATACGCAGTATTTT. Translating gives CSVDGSTDTQYF.